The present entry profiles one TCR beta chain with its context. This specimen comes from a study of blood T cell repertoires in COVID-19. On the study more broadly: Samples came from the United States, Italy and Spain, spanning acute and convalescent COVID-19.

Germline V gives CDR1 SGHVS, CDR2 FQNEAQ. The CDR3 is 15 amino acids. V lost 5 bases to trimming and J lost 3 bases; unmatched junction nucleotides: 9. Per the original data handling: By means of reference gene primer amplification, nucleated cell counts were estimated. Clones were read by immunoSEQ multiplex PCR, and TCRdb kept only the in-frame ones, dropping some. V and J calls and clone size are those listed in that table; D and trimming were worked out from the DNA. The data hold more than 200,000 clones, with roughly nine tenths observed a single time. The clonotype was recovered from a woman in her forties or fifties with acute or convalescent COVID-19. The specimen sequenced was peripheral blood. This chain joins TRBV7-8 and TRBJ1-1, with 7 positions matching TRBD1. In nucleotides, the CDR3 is TGTGCCAGCAGCGAGGGACAGCGAGGGTACACTGAAGCTTTCTTT. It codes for CASSEGQRGYTEAFF.